This TCR beta chain appears in the sequencing data of a study of Ad26.COV2.S vaccination and SARS-CoV-2 variants. Documented treatment: some 19 received Ad26.COV2.S at low or high dose, single or two shots; about 5 received placebo; per-sample allocation not given. The investigators took samples on day 63 after the first vaccine or placebo injection. Recruitment in Boston yielded a donor of adult age, 18-55 years. This CDR3 contains 13 residues. V was shortened by 4 bases and J by 2 bases, with 10 bases between the two germline ends. CDR1 and CDR2 from the germline V gene are SGHDT and YYEEEE. Some clones are missing from TCRdb's copy, which holds only in-frame ones; the method was immunoSEQ multiplex PCR. The sample lists around 340,000 clones, around 90% occurring once. In the case of this clone: Its antigen is not identified.

General observations from the study: It was vaccine recipients, not placebo recipients, who had the higher spike-specific TCR breadth. Comparable non-spike TCR breadth was observed in vaccine and placebo recipients. Total responses of T cells may have been underestimated by the analyses of TCR breadth and depth.

J is TRBJ2-7 and V is TRBV5-6; D is unresolved. This clonotype was obtained from a person between 18 and 65 years old who received the Ad26.COV2.S COVID-19 vaccine or a placebo. The sample in question was peripheral blood, obtained in a trial of Ad26.COV2.S vaccine versus placebo. The CDR3: CASSGIETYEQYF. The CDR3 DNA is TGTGCCAGCAGCGGCATAGAAACCTACGAGCAGTACTTC.